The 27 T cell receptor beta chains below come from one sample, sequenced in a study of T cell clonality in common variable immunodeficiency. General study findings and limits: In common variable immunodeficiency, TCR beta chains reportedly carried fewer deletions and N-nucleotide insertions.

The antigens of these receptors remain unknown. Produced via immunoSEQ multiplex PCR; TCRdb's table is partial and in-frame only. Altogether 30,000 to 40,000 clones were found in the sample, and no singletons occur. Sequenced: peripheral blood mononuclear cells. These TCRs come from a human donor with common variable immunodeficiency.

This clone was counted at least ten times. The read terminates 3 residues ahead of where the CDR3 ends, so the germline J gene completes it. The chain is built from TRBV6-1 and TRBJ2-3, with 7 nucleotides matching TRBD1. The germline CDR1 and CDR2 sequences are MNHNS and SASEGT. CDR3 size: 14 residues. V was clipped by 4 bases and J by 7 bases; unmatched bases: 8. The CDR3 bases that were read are TGTGCCAGCAGTGTAGGACCACAGGGGTATACG. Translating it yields CASSVGPQGYT. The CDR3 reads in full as CASSVGPQGYTQYF.

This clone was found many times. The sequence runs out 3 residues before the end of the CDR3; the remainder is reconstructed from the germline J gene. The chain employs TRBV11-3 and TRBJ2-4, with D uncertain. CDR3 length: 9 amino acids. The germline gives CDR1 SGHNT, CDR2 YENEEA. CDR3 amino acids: CASSLSQYF. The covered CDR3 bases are TGTGCCAGCAGCCTCTCT.

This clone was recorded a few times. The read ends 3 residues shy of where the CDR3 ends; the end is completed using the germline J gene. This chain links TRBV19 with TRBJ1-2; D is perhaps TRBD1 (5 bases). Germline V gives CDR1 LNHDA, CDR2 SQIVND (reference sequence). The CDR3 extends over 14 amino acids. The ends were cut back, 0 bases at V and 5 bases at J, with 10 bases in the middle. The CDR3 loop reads CASSIDTRGYGYTF. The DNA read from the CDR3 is TGTGCCAGTAGTATAGATACAAGGGGTTATGGC.

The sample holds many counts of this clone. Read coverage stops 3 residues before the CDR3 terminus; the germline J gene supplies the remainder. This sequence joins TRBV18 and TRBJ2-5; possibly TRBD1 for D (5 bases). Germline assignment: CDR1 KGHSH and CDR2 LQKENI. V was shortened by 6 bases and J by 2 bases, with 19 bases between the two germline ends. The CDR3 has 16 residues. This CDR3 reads CASSPKRQLGQETQYF. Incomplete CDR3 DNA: TGTGCCAGCTCTCCGAAGCGACAGCTTGGACAAGAGACC.

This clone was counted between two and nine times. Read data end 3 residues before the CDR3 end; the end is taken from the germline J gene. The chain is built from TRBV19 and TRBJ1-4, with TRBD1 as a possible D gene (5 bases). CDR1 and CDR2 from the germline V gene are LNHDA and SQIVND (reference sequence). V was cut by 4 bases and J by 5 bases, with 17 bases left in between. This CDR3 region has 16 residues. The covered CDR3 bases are TGTGCCAGTAGTAGGGGCCCTCCCCTGGGGAATGAAAAA. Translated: CASSRGPPLGNEK. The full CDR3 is CASSRGPPLGNEKLFF.

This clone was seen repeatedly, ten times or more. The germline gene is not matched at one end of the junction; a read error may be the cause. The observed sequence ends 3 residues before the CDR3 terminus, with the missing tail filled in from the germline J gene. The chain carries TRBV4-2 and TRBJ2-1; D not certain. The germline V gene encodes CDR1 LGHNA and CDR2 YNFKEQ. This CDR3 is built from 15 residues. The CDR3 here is CASSYSYYSYNEQFF. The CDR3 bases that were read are TGCGCCAGCAGCTATAGCTACTACTCCTACAATGAG.

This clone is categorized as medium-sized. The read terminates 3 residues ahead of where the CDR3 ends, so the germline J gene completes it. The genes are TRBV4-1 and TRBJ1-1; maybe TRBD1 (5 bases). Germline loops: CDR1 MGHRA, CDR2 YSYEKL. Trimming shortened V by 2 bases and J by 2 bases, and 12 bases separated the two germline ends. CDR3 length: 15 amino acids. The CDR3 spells CASSQSRGTNTEAFF. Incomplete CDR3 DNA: TGCGCCAGCAGCCAATCCCGGGGGACTAACACTGAA.

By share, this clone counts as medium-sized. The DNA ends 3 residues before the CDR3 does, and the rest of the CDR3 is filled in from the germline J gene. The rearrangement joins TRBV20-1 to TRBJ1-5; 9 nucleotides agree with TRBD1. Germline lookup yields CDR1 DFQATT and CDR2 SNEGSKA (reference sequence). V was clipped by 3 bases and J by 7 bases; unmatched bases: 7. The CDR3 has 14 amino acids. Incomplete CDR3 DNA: TGCAGTGCTAGTGCCCCGGGACAGGGACAGCCC. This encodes CSASAPGQGQP. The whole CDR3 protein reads CSASAPGQGQPQHF.

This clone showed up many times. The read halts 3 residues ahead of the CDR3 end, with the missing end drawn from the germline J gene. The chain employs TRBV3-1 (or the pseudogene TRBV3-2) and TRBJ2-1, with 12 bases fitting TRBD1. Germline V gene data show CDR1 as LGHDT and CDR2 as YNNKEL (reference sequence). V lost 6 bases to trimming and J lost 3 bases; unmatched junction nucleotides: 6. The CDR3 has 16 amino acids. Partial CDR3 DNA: TGTGCCAGCAGACCCGGGACAGGGGGCATCTACAATGAG. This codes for CASRPGTGGIYNE. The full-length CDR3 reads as CASRPGTGGIYNEQFF.

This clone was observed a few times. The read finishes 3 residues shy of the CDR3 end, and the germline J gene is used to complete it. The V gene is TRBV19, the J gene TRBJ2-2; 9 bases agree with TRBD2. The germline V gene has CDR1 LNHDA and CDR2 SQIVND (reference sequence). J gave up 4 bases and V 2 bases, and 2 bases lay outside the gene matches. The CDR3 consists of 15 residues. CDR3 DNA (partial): TGTGCCAGTAGTATACTAGCGGGGACCACCGGGGAG. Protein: CASSILAGTTGE. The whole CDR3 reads CASSILAGTTGELFF.

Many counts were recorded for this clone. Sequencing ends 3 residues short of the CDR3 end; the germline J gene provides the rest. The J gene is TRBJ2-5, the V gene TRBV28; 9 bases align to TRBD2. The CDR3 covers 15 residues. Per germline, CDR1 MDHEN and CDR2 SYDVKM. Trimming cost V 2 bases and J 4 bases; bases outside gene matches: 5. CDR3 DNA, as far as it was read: TGTGCCAGCAGTTTACTCGAGACTAGCGGAGAGACC. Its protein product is CASSLLETSGET. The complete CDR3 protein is CASSLLETSGETQYF.

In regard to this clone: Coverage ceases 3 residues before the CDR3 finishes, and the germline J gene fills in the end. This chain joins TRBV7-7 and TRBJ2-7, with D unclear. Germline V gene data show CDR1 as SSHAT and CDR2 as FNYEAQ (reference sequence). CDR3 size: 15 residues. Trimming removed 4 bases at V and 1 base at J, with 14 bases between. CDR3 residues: CASSYRHLLSYEQYF. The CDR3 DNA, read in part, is TGTGCCAGCAGCTATAGACATCTCCTATCCTACGAG.

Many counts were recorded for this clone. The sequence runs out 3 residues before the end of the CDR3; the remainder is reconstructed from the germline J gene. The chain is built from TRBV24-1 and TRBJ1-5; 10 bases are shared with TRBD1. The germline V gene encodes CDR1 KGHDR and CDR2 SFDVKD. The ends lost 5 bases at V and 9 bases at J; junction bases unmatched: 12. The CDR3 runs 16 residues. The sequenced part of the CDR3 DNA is TGTGCCACCAGTGGTACCGACAGGGGGCCGGCTCGGCCC. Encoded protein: CATSGTDRGPARP. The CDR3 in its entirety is CATSGTDRGPARPQHF.

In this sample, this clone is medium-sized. This chain's CDR3 is CASSRYRGDGYTF. The DNA read from the CDR3 is TGTGCCAGCAGCCGATACAGGGGGGATGGC. The gene calls are TRBV7-8 and TRBJ1-2; 8 bases map to TRBD1. The CDR3 end lies 3 residues beyond the end of the read and is filled in from the germline J gene. V trimming: 5 bases; J trimming: 6 bases; junction bases outside the gene matches: 5. The germline V gene has CDR1 SGHVS and CDR2 FQNEAQ. CDR3 size: 13 residues. The variable domain in full, with the rest retrieved from reference TRBV7-8 and TRBJ1-2, is GAGVSQSPRYKVAKRGQDVALRCDPISGHVSLFWYQQALGQGPEFLTYFQNEAQLDKSGLPSDRFFAERPEGSVSTLKIQRTQQEDSAVYLCASSRYRGDGYTFGSGTRLTVV.

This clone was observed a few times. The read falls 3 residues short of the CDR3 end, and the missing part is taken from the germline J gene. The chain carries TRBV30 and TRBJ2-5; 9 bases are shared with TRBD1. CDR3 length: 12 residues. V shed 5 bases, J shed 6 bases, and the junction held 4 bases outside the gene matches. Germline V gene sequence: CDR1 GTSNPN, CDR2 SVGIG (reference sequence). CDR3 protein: CAWDRGKQTQYF. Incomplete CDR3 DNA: TGTGCCTGGGACAGGGGGAAGCAGACC.

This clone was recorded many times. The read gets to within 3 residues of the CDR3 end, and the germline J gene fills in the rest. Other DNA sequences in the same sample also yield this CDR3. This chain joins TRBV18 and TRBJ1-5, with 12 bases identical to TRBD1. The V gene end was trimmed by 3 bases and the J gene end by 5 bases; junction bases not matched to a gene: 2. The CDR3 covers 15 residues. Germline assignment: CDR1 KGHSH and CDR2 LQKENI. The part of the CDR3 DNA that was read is TGTGCCAGCTCACCGGGACAGGGGGCCGATCAGCCC. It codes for CASSPGQGADQP. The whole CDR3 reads CASSPGQGADQPQHF.

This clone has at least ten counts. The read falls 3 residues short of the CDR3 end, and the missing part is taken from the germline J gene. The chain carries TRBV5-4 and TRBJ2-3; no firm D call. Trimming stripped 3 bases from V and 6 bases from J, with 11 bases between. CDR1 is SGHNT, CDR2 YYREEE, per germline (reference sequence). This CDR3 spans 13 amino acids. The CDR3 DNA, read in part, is TGTGCCAGCAGCTCTATAGAGATGGATACG. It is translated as CASSSIEMDT. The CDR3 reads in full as CASSSIEMDTQYF. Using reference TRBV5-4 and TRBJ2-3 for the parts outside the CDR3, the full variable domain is ETGVTQSPTHLIKTRGQQVTLRCSSQSGHNTVSWYQQALGQGPQFIFQYYREEENGRGNFPPRFSGLQFPNYSSELNVNALELDDSALYLCASSSIEMDTQYFGPGTRLTVL.

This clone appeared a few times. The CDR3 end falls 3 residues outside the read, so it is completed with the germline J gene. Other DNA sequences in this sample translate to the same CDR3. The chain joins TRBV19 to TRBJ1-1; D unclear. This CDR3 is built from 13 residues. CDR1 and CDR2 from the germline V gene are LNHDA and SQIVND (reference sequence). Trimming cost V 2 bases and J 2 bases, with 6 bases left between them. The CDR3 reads CASSIWANTEAFF. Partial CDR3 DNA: TGTGCCAGTAGTATATGGGCTAACACTGAA.

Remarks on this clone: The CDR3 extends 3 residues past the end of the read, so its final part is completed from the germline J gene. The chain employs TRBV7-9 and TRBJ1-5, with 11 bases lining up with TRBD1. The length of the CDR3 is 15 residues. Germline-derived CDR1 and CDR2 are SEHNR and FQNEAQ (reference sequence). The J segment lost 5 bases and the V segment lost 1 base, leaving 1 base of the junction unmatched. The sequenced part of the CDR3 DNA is TGTGCCAGCAGCTTAGGGACAGGGGGCTATCAGCCC. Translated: CASSLGTGGYQP. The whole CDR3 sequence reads CASSLGTGGYQPQHF.

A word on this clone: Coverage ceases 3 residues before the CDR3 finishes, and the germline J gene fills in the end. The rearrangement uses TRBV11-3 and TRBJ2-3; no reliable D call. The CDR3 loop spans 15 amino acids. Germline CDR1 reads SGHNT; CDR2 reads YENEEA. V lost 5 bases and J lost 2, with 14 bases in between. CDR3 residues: CASSLRRASTDTQYF. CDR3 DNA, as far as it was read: TGTGCCAGCAGCCTCAGGCGTGCCTCCACAGATACG.

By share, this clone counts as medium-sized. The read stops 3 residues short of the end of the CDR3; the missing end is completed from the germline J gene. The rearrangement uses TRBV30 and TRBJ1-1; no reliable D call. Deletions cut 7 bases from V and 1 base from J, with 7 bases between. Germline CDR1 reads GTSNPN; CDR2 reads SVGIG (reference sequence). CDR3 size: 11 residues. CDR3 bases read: TGTGCCTCCTACAGGAACACTGAA. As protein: CASYRNTE. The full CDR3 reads CASYRNTEAFF.

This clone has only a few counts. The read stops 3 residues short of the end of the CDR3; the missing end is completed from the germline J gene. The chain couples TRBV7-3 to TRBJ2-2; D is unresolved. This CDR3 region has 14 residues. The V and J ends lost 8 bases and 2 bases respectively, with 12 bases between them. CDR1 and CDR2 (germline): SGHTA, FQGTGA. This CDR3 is CASGTGSNTGELFF. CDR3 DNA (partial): TGTGCCAGCGGAACCGGGTCCAACACCGGGGAG.

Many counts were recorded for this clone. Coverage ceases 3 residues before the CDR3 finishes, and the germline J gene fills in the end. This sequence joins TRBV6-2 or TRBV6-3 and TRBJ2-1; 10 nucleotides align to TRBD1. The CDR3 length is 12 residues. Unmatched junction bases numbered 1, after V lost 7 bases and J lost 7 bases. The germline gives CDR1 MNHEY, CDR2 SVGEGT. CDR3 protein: CASTDRGNEQFF. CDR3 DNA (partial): TGTGCCAGCACGGACAGGGGGAATGAG.

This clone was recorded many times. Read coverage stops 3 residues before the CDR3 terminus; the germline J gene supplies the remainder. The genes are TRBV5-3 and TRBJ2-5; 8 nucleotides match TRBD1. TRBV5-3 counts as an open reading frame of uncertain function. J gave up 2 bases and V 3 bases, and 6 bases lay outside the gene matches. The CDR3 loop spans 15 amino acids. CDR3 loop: CARSCFRQGQETQYF. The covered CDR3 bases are TGTGCCAGAAGCTGTTTCCGACAGGGGCAAGAGACC.

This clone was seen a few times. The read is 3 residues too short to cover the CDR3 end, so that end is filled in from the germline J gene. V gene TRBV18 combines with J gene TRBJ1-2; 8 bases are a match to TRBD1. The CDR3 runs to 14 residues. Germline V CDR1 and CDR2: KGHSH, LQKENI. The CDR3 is CASSQDRADGGYTF. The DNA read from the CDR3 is TGTGCCAGCTCACAGGACAGGGCCGATGGCGGC.

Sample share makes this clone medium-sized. CDR3 in amino acids: CASTRQGAGYGYTF. CDR3 DNA, as far as it was read: TGTGCCAGCACCCGGCAGGGGGCGGGCTATGGC. The chain uses TRBV5-4 and TRBJ1-2; 8 positions match TRBD1. The read terminates 3 residues ahead of where the CDR3 ends, so the germline J gene completes it. V was pared by 6 bases and J by 4 bases, with 8 bases of the junction left unmatched. This CDR3 region has 14 residues. Germline values: CDR1 SGHNT, CDR2 YYREEE (reference sequence).

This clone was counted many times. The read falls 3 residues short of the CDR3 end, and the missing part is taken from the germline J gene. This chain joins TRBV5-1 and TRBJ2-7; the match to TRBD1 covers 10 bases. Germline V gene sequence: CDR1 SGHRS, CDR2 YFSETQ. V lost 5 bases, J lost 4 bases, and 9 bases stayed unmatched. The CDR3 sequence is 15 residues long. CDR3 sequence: CASRLNGQGGYEQYF. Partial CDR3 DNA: TGCGCCAGCAGATTAAACGGACAGGGGGGATACGAG.